The T cell receptor (beta chain) described here comes from a study of control samples from healthy donors and cancer patients. The V gene's germline CDR1 is MNHEY and CDR2 SVGAGI. The CDR3 covers 14 residues. Trimming stripped 7 bases from V and 1 base from J, with 13 bases between. Assay used: immunoSEQ multiplex PCR; TCRdb lists only in-frame clones, some missing. Found here are roughly 88,000 clones, 80% to 95% of them singletons; the top ten hold 8% to 9.5%. The genes are TRBV6-5 and TRBJ1-1; D gene ambiguous. Sequencing input: blood. The source of this sequence is a man aged 18 to 30 in good health. The CDR3, as DNA: TGTGCCAGCAACCTCGGACGGTCGAACACTGAAGCTTTCTTT. This sequence encodes CASNLGRSNTEAFF.